Below, one T cell receptor (beta chain) is given with its context. The antigen is undetermined. This sample is drawn from a study of T cell responses to AZD1222 COVID-19 vaccine. Germline CDR1 is LGHNT and CDR2 is FRNRAP. Deletions cut 0 bases from V and 7 bases from J, with 7 bases between. The CDR3 is 13 amino acids. Study-wide findings and caveats: Once two AZD1222 doses were given, Spike-specific TCR breadth and depth went up.

TCRdb's table, derived via immunoSEQ multiplex PCR, lists solely in-frame clones and lacks some. The sample consists of more than 110,000 clones, around nine tenths of them appearing once. The V and J genes are TRBV12-5 and TRBJ1-5, with unresolved D. The starting material was peripheral blood, obtained on day 0 of AZD1222 vaccination. The sequence came from an adult in good health. CDR3 amino acids: CASGLVQGQPQHF. CDR3 DNA: TGTGCTAGTGGTTTGGTACAAGGGCAGCCCCAGCATTTT.